The clone carrying this T cell receptor beta chain was counted a single time. Its target is not known. The sample belongs to a study of cytomegalovirus exposure and HLA in healthy donors. Study-level background: The study's early data release held approximately 91 million unique TCRs from HLA-typed donors.

Study-wide results and limits: In vitro testing confirmed a few CMV-associated chains as specific for CMV antigens.

V lost 0 bases to trimming and J lost 6 bases, with 15 bases between them. Germline-derived CDR1 and CDR2 are SGHNT and YYREEE (reference sequence). This CDR3 has 15 residues. The primer mix had 60 Vbeta and 13 Jbeta primers. Profiling relied on immunoSEQ multiplex PCR, and the TCRdb table lists in-frame clones only, not all of them. This table holds roughly 170,000 clones, more than 70% found once. This receptor was taken from a man aged 30 to 45 in good health and CMV-seronegative. The sample comprised PBMCs. This sequence joins TRBV5-4 and TRBJ1-1; the D gene is possibly TRBD1 (5 bases). The chain's CDR3 is CASSLGKVGGSEAFF. The CDR3 coding sequence is TGTGCCAGCAGCTTGGGGAAGGTCGGGGGTTCTGAAGCTTTCTTT.